Below, one T cell receptor beta chain is given with its context. This specimen comes from a study of technical replicates of blood from a few donors. Generated by immunoSEQ multiplex PCR, the TCRdb table keeps only in-frame clones and is missing some. The table has approximately 100,000 clones, roughly 95% seen once; the top ten hold approximately 0.21%. This CDR3 spans 14 amino acids. CDR1 and CDR2 from the germline V gene are MDHEN and SYDVKM. V was pared by 4 bases and J by 8 bases, with 10 bases of the junction left unmatched. V and J are TRBV28 and TRBJ1-1, with 7 bases identical to TRBD1. The receptor was derived from a human donor in good health. The material sequenced was T cells isolated from PBMCs. In nucleotides, the CDR3 is TGTGCCAGCAGTTCTGACAGGGTAAAAGGGGAAGCTTTCTTT. Residues: CASSSDRVKGEAFF.